This T cell receptor beta chain was observed in a study of neurological immune-mediated disorders. TCRdb recomputed calls from the 5' RACE reads with MiXCR, one row per CDR3 protein. The sample has tens of thousands of distinct CDR3 sequences, approximately 17% seen once. This clonotype was seen repeatedly, ten times or more. The material sequenced was PBMCs. This receptor was identified in a woman in her forties in good health.

The CDR3 DNA reads as TGTGCCAGCAGTGGTTGGCGGGGGGGCCTTGAGACCCAGTACTTC. It codes for CASSGWRGGLETQYF. The V gene is TRBV27, the J gene TRBJ2-5, with TRBD2 identical over 9 bases. This CDR3 comprises 15 residues. CDR1 and CDR2 from the germline V gene are MNHEY and SMNVEV (reference sequence). V was pared by 5 bases and J by 5 bases, with 9 bases of the junction left unmatched.